These T cell receptor beta chains were read from a single sample in a study of blood T cell repertoires in COVID-19. TCRdb's copy holds only in-frame clones and misses some; the assay was immunoSEQ multiplex PCR. The data hold 55,000 to 75,000 clones, with about nine tenths observed a single time. The sequenced sample consisted of peripheral blood. The receptors originated from a man aged 45-65 years with active COVID-19. Both conserved end residues are part of each CDR3. Fields, in order: J gene, clone size, V gene, D gene, CDR3 DNA, CDR3 protein. The D gene is left open where the match is weak. Not all rows give a size; the values are once, few, many and, for expanded clones, a class.

TRBJ2-1 NA TRBV19 TRBD2 TGTGCCAGTAGTATAGCTCCTCTAGCGGGAGCTAATGAGCAGTTCTTC CASSIAPLAGANEQFF
TRBJ1-6 NA TRBV9 NA TGTGCCAGCAGCGTAGACCCTGGCGGTCCTGGGGCGAATTCACCCCTCCACTTT CASSVDPGGPGANSPLHF
TRBJ2-5 NA TRBV4-1 NA TGCGCCAGCAGCCAAGAGACAGGGGAGGGAGAGACCCAGTACTTC CASSQETGEGETQYF
TRBJ2-7 NA TRBV5-4 NA TGTGCCAGCAGTACCCCACGACAGTCCTACGAGCAGTACTTC CASSTPRQSYEQYF
TRBJ1-1 NA TRBV2 TRBD1 TGTGCCAGCGGCACGCACAGGGGGCTCACTGAAGCTTTCTTT CASGTHRGLTEAFF
TRBJ2-5 NA TRBV19 TRBD2 TGTGCCAGTAGTAGGCTAGCGGACGGGGAGACCCAGTACTTC CASSRLADGETQYF
TRBJ1-2 once TRBV19 TRBD1 TGTGCCAGTAGTTACCCCGACAGGGGAGAAGTGTATAAGGGCTACACCTTC CASSYPDRGEVYKGYTF
TRBJ2-4 NA TRBV11-2 NA TGTGCCAGCAGCTTTTCGGAAAACATTCAGTACTTC CASSFSENIQYF
TRBJ2-3 NA TRBV6-2/TRBV6-3 NA TGTGCCAGCAGTTACTACGCCGTTGGGGGGTCTACAGATACGCAGTATTTT CASSYYAVGGSTDTQYF
TRBJ1-1 NA TRBV5-1 TRBD1 TGCGCCAGCAGCGAGCCAGGGGGCAGAGCTTTCTTT CASSEPGGRAFF
TRBJ1-2 NA TRBV6-5 TRBD1 TGTGCCAGCAGTTACAAAATGGGACAGGGGTATGGCTACACCTTC CASSYKMGQGYGYTF
TRBJ1-1 NA TRBV7-8 TRBD1 TGTGCCAGCAGCTTGACAGGGGGGACTGAAGCTTTCTTT CASSLTGGTEAFF
TRBJ2-7 NA TRBV7-2 TRBD1 TGTGCCAGCAGTCGCGTCCCGGGACAGGGGTTCCACGAGCAGTACTTC CASSRVPGQGFHEQYF
TRBJ2-1 NA TRBV7-3 TRBD2 TGTGCCAGCAGCTTAAAAGTACGTACTAGCGGGAGTAGGAATGAGCAGTTCTTC CASSLKVRTSGSRNEQFF
TRBJ2-5 medium-sized TRBV6-4 TRBD2 TGTGCCAGCAGTGAAAGAGCGGGAGGTCAAGAGACCCAGTACTTC CASSERAGGQETQYF
TRBJ1-6 once TRBV28 TRBD1 TGTGCCACCTCCCGGGACAGTAATTCACCCCTCCACTTT CATSRDSNSPLHF
TRBJ2-7 NA TRBV12-3/TRBV12-4 NA TGTGCCAGCGGGGGGAACGAGCAGTACTTC CASGGNEQYF
TRBJ2-1 NA TRBV6-5 TRBD2 TGTGCCAGCAGTTATGGCAGGGTCTACGGGAGGGAGCAGTTCTTC CASSYGRVYGREQFF
TRBJ2-5 NA TRBV23-1 NA TGCGCCAGCAGTCAATCGACAGACCAAGAGACCCAGTACTTC CASSQSTDQETQYF
TRBJ2-1 NA TRBV24-1 TRBD2 TGTGCCACCAGTGATTTAAGGACTAGCGGGAGGACCGAAACATACAATGAGCAGTTCTTC CATSDLRTSGRTETYNEQFF
TRBJ2-7 NA TRBV28 NA TGTGCCAGCAGTTTCCGAGACAGCTCCTACGAGCAGTACTTC CASSFRDSSYEQYF
TRBJ1-2 few TRBV20-1 NA TGCAGTGCTAGTATGAGTAACTATGGCTACACCTTC CSASMSNYGYTF
TRBJ1-2 NA TRBV6-4 TRBD1 TGTGCCAGCAGTGACTCGGACAGGGGAGACTATGGCTACACCTTC CASSDSDRGDYGYTF
TRBJ1-6 few TRBV6-2/TRBV6-3 NA TGTGCCAGCAGCCTCGGGGATTCACCCCTCCACTTT CASSLGDSPLHF
TRBJ1-5 NA TRBV19 TRBD1 TGTGCCAGTACCAGGGACAGGGTTTGGGATAGCAATCAGCCCCAGCATTTT CASTRDRVWDSNQPQHF
TRBJ1-4 NA TRBV27 NA TGTGCCAGCAGTTTTAGCGGACTTGGAAAACTGTTTTTT CASSFSGLGKLFF
TRBJ1-6 NA TRBV6-1 NA TGTGCCAGCAGTGAATGGCCTAGGTCTGGTGCTACCCACTTT CASSEWPRSGATHF
TRBJ1-5 once TRBV7-2 TRBD1 TGTGCCAGCAGCTTCACAGGGGGTAATCAGCCCCAGCATTTT CASSFTGGNQPQHF
TRBJ1-1 NA TRBV19 NA TGTGCCAGTAGCCCGTCTGGGCATAAAGCTTTCTTT CASSPSGHKAFF
TRBJ2-3 NA TRBV19 NA TGTGCCAGTAGTATCGTTCTTATCACAGATACGCAGTATTTT CASSIVLITDTQYF
TRBJ2-7 NA TRBV19 TRBD1 TGTGCCAGTAGTGAACGGACAGGGTGGGGAGAACTGGTCTACGAGCAGTACTTC CASSERTGWGELVYEQYF
TRBJ2-2 NA TRBV7-9 TRBD2 TGTGCCAGCACCGTAGCGGAGAGTGGGCCCGGGGGGACCGGGGAGCTGTTTTTT CASTVAESGPGGTGELFF
TRBJ1-5 NA TRBV28 TRBD1 TGTGCCAGCAGTTGGGGGGGACAGGGGTCCAATCAGCCCCAGCATTTT CASSWGGQGSNQPQHF
TRBJ2-5 NA TRBV9 TRBD2 TGTGCCAGTTCGGGGAGGGACTGGCTGGAGACCCAGTACTTC CASSGRDWLETQYF
TRBJ2-3 NA TRBV15 NA TGTGCCACCAGCAGGTCCGGACTTAGCACAGATACGCAGTATTTT CATSRSGLSTDTQYF
TRBJ1-2 NA TRBV18 TRBD1 TGTGCCAGCTCACCGACAGGGATTGACTATGGCTACACCTTC CASSPTGIDYGYTF
TRBJ1-3 NA TRBV5-1 NA TGCGCCAGCAGCCCGGGGGTGAACTCTGGAAACACCATATATTTT CASSPGVNSGNTIYF
TRBJ2-4 NA TRBV7-2 NA TGTGCCAGCAGCTTAGGATCAGGCGCCCCAAACATTCAGTACTTC CASSLGSGAPNIQYF
TRBJ2-5 NA TRBV28 TRBD2 TGTGCCGGCACCGGGACTACGCAAGAGACCCAGTACTTC CAGTGTTQETQYF
TRBJ1-3 few TRBV28 NA TGTGCCAGCAGTTTACTCAGGGACACCATATATTTT CASSLLRDTIYF
TRBJ1-1 NA TRBV4-2 NA TGTGCCAGCAGCCAAGTACTGATAGTCACTGAAGCTTTCTTT CASSQVLIVTEAFF
TRBJ2-7 NA TRBV28 TRBD1 TGTGCCAGCAGTTTCCTTCGAGTCGGGACAGGGGTGAACGAGCAGTACTTC CASSFLRVGTGVNEQYF
TRBJ1-3 NA TRBV19 NA TGTGCCAGTAGTAGCGGACAGTCTGGAAACACCATATATTTT CASSSGQSGNTIYF
TRBJ1-6 NA TRBV28 NA TGTGCCAGCGAGTCCCCATCGCTCCGTCCGGGCGAGGGTAATTCACCCCTCCACTTT CASESPSLRPGEGNSPLHF
TRBJ2-2 NA TRBV24-1 NA TGTGCCACCAGTGATTTAACAACCGCCGGGGAGCTGTTTTTT CATSDLTTAGELFF
TRBJ1-1 NA TRBV5-8 TRBD1 TGTGCCAGCAGCTCCACCGGGACAGGTAGGGGAGCTTTCTTT CASSSTGTGRGAFF
TRBJ2-3 NA TRBV6-2/TRBV6-3 NA TGTGCCAGCAGTTACGGGGCGAGCACAGATACGCAGTATTTT CASSYGASTDTQYF
TRBJ2-7 NA TRBV28 TRBD1 TGTGCCAGCAGTCCTAAGACAGGGTCCTACGAGCAGTACTTC CASSPKTGSYEQYF
TRBJ1-3 NA TRBV2 TRBD1 TGTGCCAGCAGTCGGGACAGTGGCTCTGGAAACACCATATATTTT CASSRDSGSGNTIYF
TRBJ1-4 NA TRBV19 NA TGTGCCAGTATGGGCCTCTCCTCAGGGAAAAAACTGTTTTTT CASMGLSSGKKLFF
TRBJ1-6 NA TRBV27 NA TGTGCCAGCAGTTTCAGGGATAATTCACCCCTCCACTTT CASSFRDNSPLHF
TRBJ1-1 NA TRBV5-4 NA TGTGCCAGCAGCACCCTGGACAGAAACACTGAAGCTTTCTTT CASSTLDRNTEAFF
TRBJ1-3 NA TRBV6-4 NA TGTGCCAGCAGTGACGGTTCGGGGGAGGCGACTGGAAACACCATATATTTT CASSDGSGEATGNTIYF
TRBJ2-1 NA TRBV28 NA TGTGCCAGCAGTATTAACAATGAGCAGTTCTTC CASSINNEQFF
TRBJ1-1 NA TRBV3-1/TRBV3-2 NA TGTGCCAGCAGCCAACGTGGAGGGGCACCTGAAGCTTTCTTT CASSQRGGAPEAFF
TRBJ2-1 NA TRBV5-1 TRBD1 TGCGCCAGCAGCCTAGGACAGGGGGGAAATGAGCAGTTCTTC CASSLGQGGNEQFF
TRBJ2-1 NA TRBV3-1/TRBV3-2 TRBD2 TGTGCCAGCAGACTAGCGGGAGGGGATGAGCAGTTCTTC CASRLAGGDEQFF
TRBJ1-2 NA TRBV6-5 TRBD1 TGTGCCATTTCAGGACAGGATCATAAAGTTCATGGCTACACCTTC CAISGQDHKVHGYTF
TRBJ1-3 NA TRBV19 NA TGTGCCAGTGGGAGGACGTTCTCTGGAAACACCATATATTTT CASGRTFSGNTIYF